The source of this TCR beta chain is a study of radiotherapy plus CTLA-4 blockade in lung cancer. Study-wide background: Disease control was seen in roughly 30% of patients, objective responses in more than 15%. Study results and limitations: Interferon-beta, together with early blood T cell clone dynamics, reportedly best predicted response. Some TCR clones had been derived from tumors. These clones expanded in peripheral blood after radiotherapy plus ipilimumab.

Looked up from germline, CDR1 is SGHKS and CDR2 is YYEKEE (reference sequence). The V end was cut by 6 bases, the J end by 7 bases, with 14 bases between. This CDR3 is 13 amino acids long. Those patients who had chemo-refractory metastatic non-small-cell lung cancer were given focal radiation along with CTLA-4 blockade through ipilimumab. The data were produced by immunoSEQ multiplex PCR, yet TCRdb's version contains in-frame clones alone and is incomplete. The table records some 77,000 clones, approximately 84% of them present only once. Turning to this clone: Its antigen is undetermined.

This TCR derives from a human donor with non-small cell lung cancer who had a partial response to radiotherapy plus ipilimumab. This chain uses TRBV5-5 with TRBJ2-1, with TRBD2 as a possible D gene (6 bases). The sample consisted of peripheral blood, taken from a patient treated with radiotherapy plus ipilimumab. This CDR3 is CASTKGGKNEQFF. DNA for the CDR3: TGTGCCAGCACGAAGGGAGGTAAGAATGAGCAGTTCTTC.